Following are 29 T cell receptor beta chains from one sample sequenced in a study of cytotoxic CD8 clonotypes in ibrutinib-treated CLL. TCRdb keeps only in-frame clones here, not all; method: immunoSEQ multiplex PCR. The sample has about 140,000 clones, 75% to 85% seen once; the top ten hold less than 9%. Sequencing was performed on PBMCs, taken after 36 months of ibrutinib treatment. The receptors come from a human donor with chronic lymphocytic leukemia.

This rearrangement joins TRBV6-1 to TRBJ1-2; D might be TRBD1 (5 bases). Germline CDR1 reads MNHNS; CDR2 reads SASEGT. The CDR3 is made up of 15 amino acids. Trimming removed 1 base at V and 0 bases at J, with 9 bases between. The CDR3 protein is CASSEGTGANYGYTF. Here the CDR3 DNA reads TGTGCCAGCAGTGAAGGTACAGGAGCTAACTATGGCTACACCTTC.

The chain is built from TRBV5-1 and TRBJ1-3; the D gene is possibly TRBD1 (5 bases). The CDR3 runs to 15 residues. Between the trimmed V and J ends, which lost 3 bases and 4 bases, there was a span of 14 bases. Germline CDR1 SGHRS, CDR2 YFSETQ. CDR3 nucleotide sequence: TGCGCCAGCAGCTGGGGACTCCTCGAGGGAAACACCATATATTTT. Protein product: CASSWGLLEGNTIYF. Based on the CDR3 plus reference TRBV5-1 and TRBJ1-3, the full variable domain is KAGVTQTPRYLIKTRGQQVTLSCSPISGHRSVSWYQQTPGQGLQFLFEYFSETQRNKGNFPGRFSGRQFSNSRSEMNVSTLELGDSALYLCASSWGLLEGNTIYFGEGSWLTVV.

The chain recombines TRBV6-1 with TRBJ2-3; D is undetermined. The CDR3 is 14 residues long. The germline gives CDR1 MNHNS, CDR2 SASEGT. V was cut by 4 bases and J by 0 bases, with 8 bases left in between. The CDR3 loop is CASSGTVSTDTQYF. CDR3 nucleotide sequence: TGTGCCAGCAGTGGTACAGTTAGCACAGATACGCAGTATTTT.

The chain carries TRBV30 and TRBJ1-5; D is undetermined. Trimming left V 3 bases short and J 11 bases short, with 11 bases between. This CDR3 region has 11 residues. Germline CDR1 and CDR2: GTSNPN and SVGIG (reference sequence). The CDR3 spells CAWSDRGAQHF. CDR3 in DNA: TGTGCCTGGAGCGATCGGGGTGCCCAGCATTTT. Full variable domain (missing parts from reference TRBV30 and TRBJ1-5): SQTIHQWPATLVQPVGSPLSLECTVEGTSNPNLYWYRQAAGRGLQLLFYSVGIGQISSEVPQNLSASRPQDRQFILSSKKLLLSDSGFYLCAWSDRGAQHFGDGTRLSIL.

Only one count was recorded for this clone. In nucleotides, the CDR3 is TGTGCCAGCAGTCGGACAGGGGGCGTTGGCTACACCTTC. It codes for CASSRTGGVGYTF. The rearrangement joins TRBV27 to TRBJ1-2; TRBD1 matches 11 bases. Germline CDR1 reads MNHEY; CDR2 reads SMNVEV (reference sequence). V lost 5 bases to trimming and J lost 7 bases; unmatched junction nucleotides: 3. CDR3 length: 13 residues.

The rearrangement joins TRBV7-9 to TRBJ1-2, with TRBD1 matching 8 bases. This CDR3 has 14 amino acids. Germline CDR1 and CDR2: SEHNR and FQNEAQ (reference sequence). J lost 7 bases, V lost 7 bases, and 11 bases had no gene match. CDR3 in DNA: TGTGCCAGCACCTTGGCGGGACAGGCGGGTGGCTACACCTTC. This sequence encodes CASTLAGQAGGYTF.

Points on this clone: At one boundary the junction diverges from the germline segment, which might be a read error. This sequence joins TRBV5-1 and TRBJ2-2; 10 nucleotides line up with TRBD2. The CDR3 is made up of 18 amino acids. Germline values: CDR1 SGHRS, CDR2 YFSETQ. For the CDR3, the DNA is TGCGCCAGCCGCTTATACCCAGCGGGAGGGCAGTACACCGGGGAGCTGTTTTTT. Translating gives CASRLYPAGGQYTGELFF.

V and J are TRBV2 and TRBJ1-1, with unresolved D. The CDR3 spans 10 residues. Germline assignment: CDR1 SNHLY and CDR2 FYNNEI. Trimming took off 3 bases at V and 9 bases at J, with 5 bases between the two ends. CDR3 sequence reads: CASSDGKAFF. The CDR3 DNA is TGTGCCAGCAGTGATGGGAAAGCTTTCTTT.

V and J are TRBV11-2 and TRBJ1-3, with D possibly TRBD1 on 6 matching bases. The CDR3 consists of 15 residues. Germline CDR1 and CDR2: SGHAT and FQNNGV. The germline V and J ends were trimmed by 6 bases and 0 bases, with 12 bases remaining between them. This CDR3 reads CASRIGQTSGNTIYF. The DNA for the CDR3 is TGTGCCAGCAGGATTGGACAGACCTCTGGAAACACCATATATTTT.

The chain combines TRBV7-9 with TRBJ2-3, with TRBD2 identical over 9 bases. The J segment lost 2 bases and the V segment lost 2 bases, leaving 8 bases of the junction unmatched. The CDR3 loop spans 17 amino acids. Per germline, CDR1 SEHNR and CDR2 FQNEAQ (reference sequence). The CDR3: CASSLSASGAYTDTQYF. The CDR3 nucleotides are TGTGCCAGCAGCTTATCGGCTAGCGGGGCGTACACAGATACGCAGTATTTT.

DNA for the CDR3: TGTGCCAGCAGTTTACTACAGGGATTTCCAACTAATGAAAAACTGTTTTTT. It translates to CASSLLQGFPTNEKLFF. The rearrangement links TRBV28 to TRBJ1-4, with D possibly being TRBD1 (6 bases). The CDR3 totals 17 residues. Deletions cut 2 bases from V and 0 bases from J, with 13 bases between. CDR1 is MDHEN and CDR2 is SYDVKM in the germline V gene.

The rearrangement joins TRBV5-5 to TRBJ2-2; tentative D call: TRBD2 (7 bases). The CDR3 covers 17 residues. Germline CDR1 is SGHKS and CDR2 is YYEKEE (reference sequence). V lost 2 bases, J lost 6 bases, and 20 bases lay in between. The CDR3 loop is CASSLWVRGAVPGELFF. CDR3 nucleotide sequence: TGTGCCAGCAGCTTATGGGTTCGGGGGGCGGTCCCCGGGGAGCTGTTTTTT.

The chain joins TRBV9 to TRBJ2-5; D not resolved. The CDR3 consists of 16 residues. Germline V CDR1 and CDR2: SGDLS, YYNGEE. V was cut by 0 bases and J by 4 bases, with 16 bases left in between. In DNA, the CDR3 is TGTGCCAGCAGCGTAGTCAGGTTGCGGTCGAGAGAGACCCAGTACTTC. This translates into CASSVVRLRSRETQYF.

This rearrangement joins TRBV5-4 to TRBJ1-5; D gene ambiguous. Germline CDR1 SGHNT, CDR2 YYREEE (reference sequence). Trimming took off 3 bases at V and 4 bases at J, with 8 bases between the two ends. This CDR3 contains 13 residues. The CDR3 loop is CASSWEQNQPQHF. The DNA for the CDR3 is TGTGCCAGCAGCTGGGAACAGAATCAGCCCCAGCATTTT.

The genes are TRBV7-9 and TRBJ1-2, with TRBD1 as a possible D gene (5 bases). This CDR3 is built from 17 residues. The germline V and J ends were trimmed by 1 base and 4 bases, with 19 bases remaining between them. CDR1 is SEHNR and CDR2 is FQNEAQ in the germline V gene (reference sequence). The CDR3 bases are TGTGCCAGCAGCTTAGTCCTTATTTGGGGGGACGGCTATGGCTACACCTTC. This codes for CASSLVLIWGDGYGYTF.

V gene TRBV6-1 combines with J gene TRBJ1-2, with 8 bases lining up with TRBD1. Unmatched junction bases numbered 6, after V lost 7 bases and J lost 5 bases. Per germline, CDR1 MNHNS and CDR2 SASEGT. The CDR3 runs to 13 residues. DNA of the CDR3: TGTGCCAGCATTCCGGACAGGGTGTATGGCTACACCTTC. Translating it yields CASIPDRVYGYTF.

This rearrangement joins TRBV5-6 to TRBJ2-3; TRBD2 agrees at 9 bases. Germline assignment: CDR1 SGHDT and CDR2 YYEEEE. V lost 0 bases to trimming and J lost 5 bases; unmatched junction nucleotides: 1. The CDR3 contains 14 residues. The CDR3 nucleotides read TGTGCCAGCAGCTTGGTGCGGGGGGGAGATACGCAGTATTTT. This codes for CASSLVRGGDTQYF.

As to this clone: Relative to the germline gene, one junction end is altered; a read error may explain this. The chain combines TRBV29-1 with TRBJ2-5; the D is unclear. CDR1 and CDR2 (germline): SQVTM, ANQGSEA. The CDR3 loop spans 13 amino acids. Here the CDR3 reads CSVGNPYQETQYF. CDR3 nucleotides: TGCAGCGTTGGCAACCCTTACCAGGAGACCCAGTACTTC.

In this sample, this clone turned up once. The chain has TRBV2 and TRBJ1-6; D might be TRBD1 (5 bases). The germline V and J ends were trimmed by 3 bases and 9 bases, with 9 bases remaining between them. This CDR3 is 13 amino acids long. Germline V CDR1 and CDR2: SNHLY, FYNNEI. The CDR3 sequence: CASSEEGPSPLHF. CDR3 DNA sequence: TGTGCCAGCAGTGAGGAGGGACCTTCACCCCTCCACTTT. Using reference TRBV2 and TRBJ1-6 for the parts outside the CDR3, the full variable domain is EPEVTQTPSHQVTQMGQEVILRCVPISNHLYFYWYRQILGQKVEFLVSFYNNEISEKSEIFDDQFSVERPDGSNFTLKIRSTKLEDSAMYFCASSEEGPSPLHFGNGTRLTVT.

V gene TRBV18 combines with J gene TRBJ1-5; D possibly corresponds to TRBD1 (5 bases). In germline, CDR1 is KGHSH, CDR2 LQKENI. CDR3 size: 13 residues. Trimming cost V 8 bases and J 0 bases, with 8 bases left between them. The CDR3 spells CASARGSNQPQHF. The CDR3 DNA is TGTGCCAGCGCGAGGGGTAGCAATCAGCCCCAGCATTTT.

V and J are TRBV10-1 and TRBJ1-1; a possible D gene is TRBD1 (5 bases). CDR3 length equals 14 residues. V lost 3 bases and J 0 bases, leaving 8 bases between the germline ends. Per the germline V gene, CDR1 is WNHNN and CDR2 is SYGVQD (reference sequence). CDR3 coding DNA: TGCGCCAGCAGTGAAGGGACGGTGAACACTGAAGCTTTCTTT. This sequence encodes CASSEGTVNTEAFF.

The chain is built from TRBV9 and TRBJ1-2, with 7 bases that match TRBD1. Per germline, CDR1 SGDLS and CDR2 YYNGEE. The junction had 5 bases not matched to a gene; V was cut back by 6 bases and J by 3 bases. The CDR3 loop spans 13 amino acids. CDR3 protein: CASTRDRDYGYTF. The CDR3 nucleotides are TGTGCCAGCACCCGGGACAGAGACTATGGCTACACCTTC.

J is TRBJ2-3 and V is TRBV28, with TRBD1 matching over 8 bases. Germline V lookup: CDR1 MDHEN, CDR2 SYDVKM. The length of the CDR3 is 13 residues. With V trimmed by 6 bases and J by 1 base, 0 bases remained unmatched. CDR3 DNA: TGTGCCAGCAGACAGGGGGGCACAGATACGCAGTATTTT. Translation: CASRQGGTDTQYF.

This clone was counted a few times. The chain has TRBV5-6 and TRBJ1-2; possible D gene TRBD1, 5 bases. Trimming cost V 3 bases and J 2 bases, with 5 bases left between them. The CDR3 contains 12 residues. Germline V CDR1 and CDR2: SGHDT, YYEEEE. Here the CDR3 DNA reads TGTGCCAGCAGCTGGGACAACTATGGCTACACCTTC. This translates into CASSWDNYGYTF.

The chain recombines TRBV7-9 with TRBJ2-5, with TRBD1 identical over 8 bases. The germline V gene encodes CDR1 SEHNR and CDR2 FQNEAQ (reference sequence). The CDR3 is 14 residues long. V gave up 2 bases and J gave up 11 bases; unmatched junction bases: 10. The CDR3: CASSLKAGGYEQYF. In DNA, the CDR3 is TGTGCCAGCAGCTTAAAAGCAGGGGGCTATGAGCAGTACTTC.

This clone has only a few counts. The chain combines TRBV4-1 with TRBJ2-3; 16 bases agree with TRBD2. The CDR3 has 16 residues. Germline CDR1 and CDR2: MGHRA and YSYEKL. Losses at the gene ends were 4 bases for V and 6 bases for J; bases not matched to a gene: 4. CDR3 DNA: TGCGCCAGCAGCCCGGGACTAGCGGGGGGGCGGGATACGCAGTATTTT. Translation: CASSPGLAGGRDTQYF.

V and J are TRBV11-2 and TRBJ2-3; D is possibly TRBD1 (6 bases). Trimming shortened V by 0 bases and J by 0 bases, and 13 bases separated the two germline ends. Looked up from germline, CDR1 is SGHAT and CDR2 is FQNNGV. The CDR3 is 17 amino acids. CDR3 in DNA: TGTGCCAGCAGCTTAGATCCCCGGACAGACAGCACAGATACGCAGTATTTT. Protein product: CASSLDPRTDSTDTQYF.

This sequence joins TRBV7-2 and TRBJ1-6, with D hard to call. This CDR3 region has 15 residues. V was shortened by 1 base and J by 5 bases, with 9 bases between the two germline ends. Looked up from germline, CDR1 is SGHTA and CDR2 is FQGNSA. CDR3 nucleotides: TGTGCCAGCAGCTTAGGACGGATGAATAATTCACCCCTCCACTTT. Translated, it gives CASSLGRMNNSPLHF.

The chain has TRBV25-1 and TRBJ2-1; D perhaps matches TRBD1 (6 bases). Germline-derived CDR1 and CDR2 are MGHDK and SYGVNS. V lost 4 bases, J lost 4 bases, and 11 bases lay in between. This CDR3 is built from 14 residues. CDR3 region: CASSGPQGYNEQFF. The CDR3 DNA reads as TGTGCCAGCAGTGGCCCACAGGGTTACAATGAGCAGTTCTTC.